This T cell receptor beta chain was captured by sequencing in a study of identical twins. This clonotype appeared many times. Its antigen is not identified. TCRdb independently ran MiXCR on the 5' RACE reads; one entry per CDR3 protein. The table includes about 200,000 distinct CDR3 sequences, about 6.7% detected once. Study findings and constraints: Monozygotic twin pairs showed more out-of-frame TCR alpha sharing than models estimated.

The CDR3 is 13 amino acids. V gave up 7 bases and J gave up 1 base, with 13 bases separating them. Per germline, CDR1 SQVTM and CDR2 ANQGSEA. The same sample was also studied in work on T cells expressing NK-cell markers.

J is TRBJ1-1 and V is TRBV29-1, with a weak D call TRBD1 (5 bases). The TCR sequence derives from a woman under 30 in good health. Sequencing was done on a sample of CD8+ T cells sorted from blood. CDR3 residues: CSATITGNTEAFF. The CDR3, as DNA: TGCAGCGCCACAATTACAGGGAACACTGAAGCTTTCTTT.